This T cell receptor (beta chain) was recovered during a study of cytomegalovirus exposure and HLA in healthy donors. Findings and limits, study-wide: Earlier results showed most TCR beta V segments being productive about 87% or about 30% of the time. When a later analysis was performed, an Asian-associated ancestry cluster reportedly had fewer N-insertions than the 666-donor mean. Rates of TCR association differed by HLA locus in a later analysis, with DRB1 highest and HLA-C lowest.

Trimming removed 6 bases at V and 0 bases at J, with 8 bases between. This CDR3 is built from 13 residues. Germline assignment: CDR1 SGHNT and CDR2 YENEEA. Of note for this clone: Its antigen remains unidentified.

Amplification used 60 Vbeta primers and 13 Jbeta primers. Generated by immunoSEQ multiplex PCR, the TCRdb table keeps only in-frame clones and is missing some. Here the sample spans approximately 120,000 clones, 60% to 80% being singletons. V usage is TRBV11-3 and J usage is TRBJ1-1; TRBD1 might be the D (5 bases). Sequenced input: PBMCs. The origin of this receptor is a man over 45 in good health and CMV-seronegative. The DNA for the CDR3 is TGTGCCAGCAGTCTCAGGGTGAACACTGAAGCTTTCTTT. The encoded protein is CASSLRVNTEAFF.